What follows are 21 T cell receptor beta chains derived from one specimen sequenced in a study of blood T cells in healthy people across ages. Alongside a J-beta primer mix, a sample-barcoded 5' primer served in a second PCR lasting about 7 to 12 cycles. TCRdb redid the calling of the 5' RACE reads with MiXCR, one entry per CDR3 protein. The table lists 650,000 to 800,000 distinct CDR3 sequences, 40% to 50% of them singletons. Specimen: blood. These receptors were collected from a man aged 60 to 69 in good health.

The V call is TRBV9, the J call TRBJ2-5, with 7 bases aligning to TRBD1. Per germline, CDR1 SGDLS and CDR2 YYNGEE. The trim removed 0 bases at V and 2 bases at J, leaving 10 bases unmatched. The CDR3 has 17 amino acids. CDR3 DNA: TGTGCCAGCAGCGTAGGACCCTCGACAGGGCGGCAAGAGACCCAGTACTTC. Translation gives CASSVGPSTGRQETQYF. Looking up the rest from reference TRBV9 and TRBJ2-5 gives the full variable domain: DSGVTQTPKHLITATGQRVTLRCSPRSGDLSVYWYQQSLDQGLQFLIQYYNGEERAKGNILERFSAQQFPDLHSELNLSSLELGDSALYFCASSVGPSTGRQETQYFGPGTRLLVL.

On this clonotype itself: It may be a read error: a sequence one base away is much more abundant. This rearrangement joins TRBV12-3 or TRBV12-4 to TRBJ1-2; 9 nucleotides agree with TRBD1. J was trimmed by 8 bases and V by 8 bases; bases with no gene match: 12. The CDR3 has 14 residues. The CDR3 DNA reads TGTGCCAGCTCCTTCTGGGACAGGGTGGAAGGCTACACCTTC. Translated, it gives CASSFWDRVEGYTF.

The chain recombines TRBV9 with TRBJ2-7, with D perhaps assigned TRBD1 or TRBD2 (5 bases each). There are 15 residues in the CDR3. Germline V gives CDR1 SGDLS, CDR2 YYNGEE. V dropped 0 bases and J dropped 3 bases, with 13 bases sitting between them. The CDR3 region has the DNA TGTGCCAGCAGCGTAGCGGGGAGAGGGGACTACGAGCAGTACTTC. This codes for CASSVAGRGDYEQYF.

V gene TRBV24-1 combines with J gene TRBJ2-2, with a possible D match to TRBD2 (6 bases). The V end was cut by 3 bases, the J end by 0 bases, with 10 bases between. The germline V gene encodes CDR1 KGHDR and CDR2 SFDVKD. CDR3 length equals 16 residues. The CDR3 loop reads CATSDGGTANTGELFF. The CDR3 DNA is TGTGCCACCAGTGATGGGGGGACTGCGAACACCGGGGAGCTGTTTTTT.

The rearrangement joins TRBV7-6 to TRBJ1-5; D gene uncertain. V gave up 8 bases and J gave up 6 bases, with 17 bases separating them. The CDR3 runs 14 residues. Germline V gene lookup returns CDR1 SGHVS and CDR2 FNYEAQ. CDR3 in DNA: TGTGCCAGCGCCCCCAGTCATACGAGTCAGCCCCAGCATTTT. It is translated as CASAPSHTSQPQHF.

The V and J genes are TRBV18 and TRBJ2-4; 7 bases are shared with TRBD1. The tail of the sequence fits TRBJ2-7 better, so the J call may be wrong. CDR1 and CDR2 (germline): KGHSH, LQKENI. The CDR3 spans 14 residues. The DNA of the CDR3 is TGTGCCAGCTCACCGACAGGGTCCACCTACGAGCAGTACTTC. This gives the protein CASSPTGSTYEQYF.

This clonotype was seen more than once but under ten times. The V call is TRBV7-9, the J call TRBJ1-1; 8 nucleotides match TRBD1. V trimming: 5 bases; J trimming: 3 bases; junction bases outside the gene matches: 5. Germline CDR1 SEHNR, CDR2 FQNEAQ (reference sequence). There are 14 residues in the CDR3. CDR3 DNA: TGTGCCAGCAGCCGAGTACAGGGGGACACTGAAGCTTTCTTT. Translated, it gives CASSRVQGDTEAFF.

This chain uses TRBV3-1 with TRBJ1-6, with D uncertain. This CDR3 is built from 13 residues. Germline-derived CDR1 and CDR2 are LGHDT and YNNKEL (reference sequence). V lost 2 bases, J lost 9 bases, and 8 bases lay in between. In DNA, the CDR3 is TGTGCCAGCAGCCAAACAAAATGTTCACCCCTCCACTTT. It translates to CASSQTKCSPLHF.

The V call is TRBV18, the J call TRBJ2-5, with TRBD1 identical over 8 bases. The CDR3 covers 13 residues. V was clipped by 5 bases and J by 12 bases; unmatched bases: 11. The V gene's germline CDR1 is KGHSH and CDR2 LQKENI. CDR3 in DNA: TGTGCCAGCTCAACGGACAGGGTTCGTTCAGAGTACTTC. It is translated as CASSTDRVRSEYF.

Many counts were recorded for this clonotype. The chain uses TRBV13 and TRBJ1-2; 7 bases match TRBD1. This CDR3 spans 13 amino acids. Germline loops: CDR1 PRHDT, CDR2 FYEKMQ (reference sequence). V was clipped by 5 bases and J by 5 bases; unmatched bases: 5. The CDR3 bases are TGTGCCAGCAGCGCCGGGACAGCTTATGGCTACACCTTC. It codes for CASSAGTAYGYTF.

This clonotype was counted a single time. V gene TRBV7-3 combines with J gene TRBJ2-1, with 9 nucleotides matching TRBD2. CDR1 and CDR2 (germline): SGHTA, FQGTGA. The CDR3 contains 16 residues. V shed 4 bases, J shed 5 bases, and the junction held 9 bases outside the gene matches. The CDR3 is CASSSAGGGANNEQFF. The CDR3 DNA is TGTGCCAGCAGCTCAGCGGGCGGGGGGGCCAACAATGAGCAGTTCTTC.

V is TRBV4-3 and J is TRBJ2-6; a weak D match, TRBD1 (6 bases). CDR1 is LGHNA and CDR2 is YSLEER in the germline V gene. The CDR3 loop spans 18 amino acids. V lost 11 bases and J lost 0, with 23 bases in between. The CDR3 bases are TGCGCCGGCACCCAAAGGGTAGGACAGAACTCTGGGGCCAACGTCCTGACTTTC. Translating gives CAGTQRVGQNSGANVLTF.

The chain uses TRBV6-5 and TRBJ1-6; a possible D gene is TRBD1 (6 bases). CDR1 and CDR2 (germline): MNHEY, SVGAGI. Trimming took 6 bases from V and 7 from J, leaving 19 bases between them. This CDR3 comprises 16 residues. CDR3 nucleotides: TGTGCCAGCAGGCAAGGGGCAGGGGAGAGGAATTCACCCCTCCACTTT. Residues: CASRQGAGERNSPLHF.

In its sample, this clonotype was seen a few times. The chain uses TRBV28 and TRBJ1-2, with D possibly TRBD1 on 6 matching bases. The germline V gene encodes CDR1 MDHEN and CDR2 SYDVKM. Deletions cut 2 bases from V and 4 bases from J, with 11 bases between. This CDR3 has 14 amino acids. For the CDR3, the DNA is TGTGCCAGCAGTTTACGCACAGGGACCTATGGCTACACCTTC. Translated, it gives CASSLRTGTYGYTF.

This CDR3 is CASSQVWGGRDTQYF. The CDR3 nucleotides read TGCGCCAGCAGCCAGGTGTGGGGGGGAAGAGATACGCAGTATTTT. The rearrangement uses TRBV4-1 and TRBJ2-3, with TRBD2 matching 7 bases. J was trimmed by 5 bases and V by 3 bases; bases with no gene match: 8. CDR3 length equals 15 residues. From germline, CDR1 is MGHRA and CDR2 YSYEKL.

The CDR3 is CASSTKTGGTGELFF. As DNA, the CDR3 is TGTGCCAGCAGCACAAAGACAGGGGGCACCGGGGAGCTGTTTTTT. The chain employs TRBV9 and TRBJ2-2, with TRBD1 identical over 9 bases. CDR1 is SGDLS, CDR2 YYNGEE, per germline. V lost 4 bases to trimming and J lost 4 bases; unmatched junction nucleotides: 5. The CDR3 covers 15 residues.

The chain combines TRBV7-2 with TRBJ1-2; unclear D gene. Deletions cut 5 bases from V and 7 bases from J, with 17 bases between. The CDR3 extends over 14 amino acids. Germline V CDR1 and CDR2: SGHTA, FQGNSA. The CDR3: CASSPGQEPFGYTF. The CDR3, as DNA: TGTGCCAGCAGCCCTGGGCAGGAACCCTTTGGCTACACCTTC. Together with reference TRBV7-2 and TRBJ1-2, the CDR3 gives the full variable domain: GAGVSQSPSNKVTEKGKDVELRCDPISGHTALYWYRQSLGQGLEFLIYFQGNSAPDKSGLPSDRFSAERTGGSVSTLTIQRTQQEDSAVYLCASSPGQEPFGYTFGSGTRLTVV.

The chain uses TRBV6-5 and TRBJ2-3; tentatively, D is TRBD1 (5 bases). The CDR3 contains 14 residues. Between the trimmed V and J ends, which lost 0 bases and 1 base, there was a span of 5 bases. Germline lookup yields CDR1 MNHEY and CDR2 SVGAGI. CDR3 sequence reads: CASSYSGRTDTQYF. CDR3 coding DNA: TGTGCCAGCAGTTACTCGGGGCGCACAGATACGCAGTATTTT.

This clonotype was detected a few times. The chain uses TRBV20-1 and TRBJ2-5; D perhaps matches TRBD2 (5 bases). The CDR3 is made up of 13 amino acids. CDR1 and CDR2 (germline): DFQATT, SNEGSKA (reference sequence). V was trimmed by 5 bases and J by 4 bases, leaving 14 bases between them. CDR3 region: CSAVLEGLETQYF. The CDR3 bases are TGCAGTGCTGTACTAGAAGGCTTAGAGACCCAGTACTTC.

CDR3 amino acids: CASSPLEVNNNEQFF. In DNA form, the CDR3 reads TGCGCCAGCAGCCCGCTAGAGGTCAACAACAATGAGCAGTTCTTC. The chain carries TRBV4-1 and TRBJ2-1; D call uncertain. The CDR3 has 15 amino acids. Trimming cost V 4 bases and J 5 bases, with 15 bases left between them. Germline CDR1 and CDR2: MGHRA and YSYEKL.

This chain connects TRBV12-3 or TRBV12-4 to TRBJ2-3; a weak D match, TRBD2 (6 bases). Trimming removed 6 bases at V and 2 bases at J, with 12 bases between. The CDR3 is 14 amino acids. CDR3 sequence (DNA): TGTGCCAGCAGCTTCAGCGGGCTCACAGATACGCAGTATTTT. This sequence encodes CASSFSGLTDTQYF.